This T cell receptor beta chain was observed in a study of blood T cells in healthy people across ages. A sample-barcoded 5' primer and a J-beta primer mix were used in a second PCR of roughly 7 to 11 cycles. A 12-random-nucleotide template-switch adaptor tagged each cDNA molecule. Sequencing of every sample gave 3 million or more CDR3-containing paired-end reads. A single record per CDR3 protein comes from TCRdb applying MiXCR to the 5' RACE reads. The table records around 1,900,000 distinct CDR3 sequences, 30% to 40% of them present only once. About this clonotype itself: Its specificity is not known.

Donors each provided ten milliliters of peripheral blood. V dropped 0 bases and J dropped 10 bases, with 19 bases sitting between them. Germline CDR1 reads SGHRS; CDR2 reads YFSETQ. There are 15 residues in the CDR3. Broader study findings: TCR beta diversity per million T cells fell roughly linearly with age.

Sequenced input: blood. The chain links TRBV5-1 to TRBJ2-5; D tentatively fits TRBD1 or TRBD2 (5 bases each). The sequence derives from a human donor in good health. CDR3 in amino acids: CASSLARDPFNNQYF. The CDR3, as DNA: TGCGCCAGCAGCTTGGCCCGGGACCCTTTCAATAACCAGTACTTC.